This TCR beta chain was identified in a study of cytomegalovirus exposure and HLA in healthy donors. On the study more broadly: As released early, the data held about 85 million unique TCRs from HLA-typed donors. Study findings and constraints: An assumption of roughly uniform sequencing depth across donors underlay the presence/absence analyses. Associated with cytomegalovirus, according to the listing, were 150 to 200 TCR beta chains.

PCR employed 60 Vbeta and 13 Jbeta primers. Data came from immunoSEQ multiplex PCR; TCRdb stores just in-frame clones and leaves some out. Of 150,000 to 200,000 clones listed, approximately 80% were seen once; the top ten hold 1.5% to 2%. As for this clone: The antigen is undetermined.

Trimming removed 2 bases at V and 6 bases at J, with 18 bases between. Germline CDR1 is SGHRS and CDR2 is YFSETQ. The CDR3 is 15 residues long. The sequencing sample was made of PBMCs. The rearrangement uses TRBV5-1 and TRBJ2-7; a possible D gene is TRBD1 (7 bases). This sequence was found in a woman aged 25 to 45 in good health and CMV-seronegative. The CDR3 here is CASSLIAEGASEQYF. The DNA for the CDR3 is TGCGCCAGCAGCTTAATAGCGGAGGGGGCCTCCGAGCAGTACTTC.